Shown below are 32 T cell receptor beta chains from a single sample sequenced in a study of PD-1 blockade in classical Hodgkin lymphoma. Produced via immunoSEQ multiplex PCR; TCRdb's table is partial and in-frame only. Here the sample spans around 34,000 clones, 76% being singletons. Every single patient, without exception, relapsed after autologous stem cell transplantation, and brentuximab vedotin exposure varied. The material sequenced was peripheral blood mononuclear cells (PBMCs), taken before the second cycle of nivolumab. All receptors come from a human donor with classical Hodgkin lymphoma.

The chain joins TRBV4-2 to TRBJ1-1, with D possibly matching TRBD1 (5 bases). V was pared by 4 bases and J by 2 bases, with 11 bases between. The CDR3 consists of 14 residues. Germline CDR1 LGHNA, CDR2 YNFKEQ. The CDR3 reads CASSLGDRNTEAFF. CDR3 DNA sequence: TGTGCCAGCAGCCTTGGGGACCGCAACACTGAAGCTTTCTTT.

The chain carries TRBV9 and TRBJ2-3; D may be TRBD1 or TRBD2 (6 bases each). Germline CDR1 reads SGDLS; CDR2 reads YYNGEE. Trimming cost V 0 bases and J 2 bases, with 13 bases left between them. This CDR3 region has 16 residues. CDR3 amino acids: CASSVVGGLDTDTQYF. The CDR3 DNA sequence: TGTGCCAGCAGCGTAGTAGGGGGGCTGGACACAGATACGCAGTATTTT. The entire variable domain, with the rest obtained from reference TRBV9 and TRBJ2-3, is as follows: DSGVTQTPKHLITATGQRVTLRCSPRSGDLSVYWYQQSLDQGLQFLIQYYNGEERAKGNILERFSAQQFPDLHSELNLSSLELGDSALYFCASSVVGGLDTDTQYFGPGTRLTVL.

This chain connects TRBV7-2 to TRBJ1-2; D possibly corresponds to TRBD1 (5 bases). CDR3 length equals 15 residues. Germline CDR1 SGHTA, CDR2 FQGNSA. V was clipped by 3 bases and J by 4 bases, with 15 bases between them. The CDR3 is CASSFQPGLSYGYTF. Written as DNA, the CDR3 is TGTGCCAGCAGCTTCCAACCGGGGCTCAGCTATGGCTACACCTTC. Using reference TRBV7-2 and TRBJ1-2 for the parts outside the CDR3, the full variable domain is GAGVSQSPSNKVTEKGKDVELRCDPISGHTALYWYRQSLGQGLEFLIYFQGNSAPDKSGLPSDRFSAERTGGSVSTLTIQRTQQEDSAVYLCASSFQPGLSYGYTFGSGTRLTVV.

The chain is built from TRBV4-1 and TRBJ1-1; no definite D call. V lost 0 bases to trimming and J lost 4 bases, with 6 bases between them. The CDR3 covers 13 residues. Looked up from germline, CDR1 is MGHRA and CDR2 is YSYEKL. The DNA of the CDR3 is TGCGCCAGCAGCCAAGACGAGGGCACTGAAGCTTTCTTT. As protein: CASSQDEGTEAFF.

The V gene is TRBV6-1, the J gene TRBJ2-5; D might be TRBD2 (6 bases). V shed 0 bases and J shed 2 bases, with 10 bases lying between them. Germline values: CDR1 MNHNS, CDR2 SASEGT. The CDR3 runs 15 residues. The CDR3 coding sequence is TGTGCCAGCAGTGAAGCGCGGGGCCGGCAAGAGACCCAGTACTTC. Protein sequence: CASSEARGRQETQYF.

This clone was found many times. The rearrangement uses TRBV4-3 and TRBJ2-1; D unresolved. From germline, CDR1 is LGHNA and CDR2 YSLEER. The CDR3 contains 12 residues. Deletions cut 0 bases from V and 6 bases from J, with 3 bases between. The CDR3 loop reads CASSQDLNEQFF. DNA for the CDR3: TGCGCCAGCAGCCAAGATCTCAATGAGCAGTTCTTC.

This clone showed up just a few times. The rearrangement uses TRBV7-8 and TRBJ2-3, with 8 bases identical to TRBD2. The CDR3 has 16 residues. CDR1 and CDR2 (germline): SGHVS, FQNEAQ. The junction had 7 bases not matched to a gene; V was cut back by 4 bases and J by 1 base. CDR3 in amino acids: CASSSGAGGRTDTQYF. The CDR3, as DNA: TGTGCCAGCAGCTCCGGGGCGGGGGGACGCACAGATACGCAGTATTTT.

The chain couples TRBV6-6 to TRBJ1-6; tentative D call: TRBD1 (6 bases). Trimming cost V 5 bases and J 4 bases, with 9 bases left between them. CDR1 and CDR2 from the germline V gene are MNHNY and SVGAGI (reference sequence). The length of the CDR3 is 14 residues. CDR3 DNA sequence: TGTGCCAGCAGTACAGGGTTTTATAATTCACCCCTCCACTTT. Amino acid sequence: CASSTGFYNSPLHF.

This clone was seen more than once but under ten times. The J gene is TRBJ1-5, the V gene TRBV5-1; a weak D match, TRBD1 (5 bases). Germline V gene sequence: CDR1 SGHRS, CDR2 YFSETQ. The V and J ends lost 4 bases and 3 bases respectively, with 14 bases between them. The CDR3 extends over 15 amino acids. The CDR3 region is CASSLGGHTNQPQHF. Written as DNA, the CDR3 is TGCGCCAGCAGCCTCGGGGGTCATACCAATCAGCCCCAGCATTTT.

The chain links TRBV4-2 to TRBJ1-4, with D hard to call. Between the trimmed V and J ends, which lost 1 base and 4 bases, there was a span of 13 bases. The CDR3 sequence is 16 residues long. CDR1 is LGHNA and CDR2 is YNFKEQ in the germline V gene. CDR3 protein: CASSQGEGNVNEKLFF. The CDR3 DNA reads as TGTGCCAGCAGCCAAGGGGAGGGTAATGTTAATGAAAAACTGTTTTTT.

The V and J genes are TRBV27 and TRBJ2-7, with no clear D. The CDR3 covers 13 residues. Germline V CDR1 and CDR2: MNHEY, SMNVEV (reference sequence). Trimming left V 4 bases short and J 3 bases short, with 10 bases between. Written as DNA, the CDR3 is TGTGCCAGCAGTTCCCTCGAGGTCTACGAGCAGTACTTC. As protein: CASSSLEVYEQYF.

This chain links TRBV7-6 with TRBJ2-5; 10 nucleotides match TRBD1. Per germline, CDR1 SGHVS and CDR2 FNYEAQ. The CDR3 is 16 residues long. Germline trimming cut 5 bases from V and 4 bases from J; bases unmatched to any gene: 10. The CDR3 region is CASSPDQDRGAETQYF. As DNA, the CDR3 is TGTGCCAGCAGCCCGGACCAGGACAGGGGGGCAGAGACCCAGTACTTC.

This clone has a single count. This chain uses TRBV5-1 with TRBJ1-2; D possibly corresponds to TRBD1 (6 bases). This CDR3 contains 15 residues. Germline V gene data show CDR1 as SGHRS and CDR2 as YFSETQ. Trimming removed 5 bases from V and 2 bases from J, with 16 bases in between. CDR3 sequence: CASSLRGDNNYGYTF. For the CDR3, the DNA is TGCGCCAGCAGTCTCAGGGGAGACAACAACTATGGCTACACCTTC.

The V call is TRBV7-2, the J call TRBJ1-2; TRBD1 is a possible D gene (6 bases). CDR3 length: 12 residues. Per the germline V gene, CDR1 is SGHTA and CDR2 is FQGNSA. V was clipped by 4 bases and J by 10 bases, with 13 bases between them. In DNA form, the CDR3 reads TGTGCCAGCAGCTACCGGGACAAACCCTACACCTTC. Translating it yields CASSYRDKPYTF.

The chain links TRBV5-4 to TRBJ2-7; 9 nucleotides align to TRBD1. Germline CDR1 and CDR2: SGHNT and YYREEE (reference sequence). The CDR3 length is 14 residues. The J segment lost 6 bases and the V segment lost 4 bases, leaving 8 bases of the junction unmatched. The CDR3 sequence: CASSPRDREFEQYF. Here the CDR3 DNA reads TGTGCCAGCAGCCCCCGGGACAGGGAGTTCGAGCAGTACTTC. Based on the CDR3 plus reference TRBV5-4 and TRBJ2-7, the full variable domain is ETGVTQSPTHLIKTRGQQVTLRCSSQSGHNTVSWYQQALGQGPQFIFQYYREEENGRGNFPPRFSGLQFPNYSSELNVNALELDDSALYLCASSPRDREFEQYFGPGTRLTVT.

The chain combines TRBV2 with TRBJ1-2; D unclear. V gave up 7 bases and J gave up 5 bases, with 20 bases separating them. The CDR3 has 15 residues. CDR1 is SNHLY, CDR2 FYNNEI, per germline. The CDR3 nucleotides read TGTGCCAGCACGGTACCCTCGCGGATAGAGTATGGCTACACCTTC. Its protein is CASTVPSRIEYGYTF. The variable domain in full, completed from reference TRBV2 and TRBJ1-2, reads EPEVTQTPSHQVTQMGQEVILRCVPISNHLYFYWYRQILGQKVEFLVSFYNNEISEKSEIFDDQFSVERPDGSNFTLKIRSTKLEDSAMYFCASTVPSRIEYGYTFGSGTRLTVV.

The V and J genes are TRBV7-2 and TRBJ1-5; D is perhaps TRBD1 (6 bases). The germline V gene has CDR1 SGHTA and CDR2 FQGNSA. The V and J ends lost 2 bases and 8 bases respectively, with 10 bases between them. The CDR3 is 13 residues long. The CDR3 region is CASSLSRQEPQHF. The CDR3 bases are TGTGCCAGCAGCTTATCCCGACAGGAGCCCCAGCATTTT.

About this clone itself: A junction boundary mismatches the germline segment, possibly from a read error. The V and J genes are TRBV28 and TRBJ1-2; 8 bases are shared with TRBD1. Germline V gives CDR1 MDHEN, CDR2 SYDVKM. This CDR3 is built from 14 residues. Here the CDR3 reads CAGSFVDRAYGYTF. The CDR3 nucleotides are TGTGCCGGCAGTTTTGTGGACAGGGCCTATGGCTACACCTTC.

J is TRBJ1-2 and V is TRBV19; D uncertain. The CDR3 is 14 residues long. The V and J ends lost 4 bases and 5 bases respectively, with 14 bases between them. Germline-derived CDR1 and CDR2 are LNHDA and SQIVND (reference sequence). The CDR3 loop is CASSTGFPEYGYTF. As DNA, the CDR3 is TGTGCCAGTAGTACTGGGTTCCCGGAATATGGCTACACCTTC.

This clone showed up just once. The gene calls are TRBV5-1 and TRBJ2-7, with TRBD2 identical over 11 bases. V was pared by 1 base and J by 7 bases, with 4 bases of the junction left unmatched. The CDR3 covers 14 residues. Germline-derived CDR1 and CDR2 are SGHRS and YFSETQ. CDR3 region: CASSLKLAGAEQYF. DNA of the CDR3: TGCGCCAGCAGCTTGAAACTAGCGGGGGCGGAGCAGTACTTC.

The rearrangement links TRBV19 to TRBJ2-2, with D possibly matching TRBD2 (5 bases). CDR1 and CDR2 from the germline V gene are LNHDA and SQIVND (reference sequence). The V gene lost 6 bases and the J gene lost 11 bases, with 16 bases spanning the gap. The CDR3 has 13 amino acids. The CDR3 reads CASSHGGGPELFF. CDR3 DNA sequence: TGTGCCAGTAGCCACGGAGGAGGCCCCGAGCTGTTTTTT.

The chain joins TRBV4-1 to TRBJ2-7; the D is unclear. The CDR3 covers 19 residues. CDR1 MGHRA and CDR2 YSYEKL come from the germline V gene. The ends were cut back, 3 bases at V and 2 bases at J, with 26 bases in the middle. CDR3 amino acids: CASSHWPPRADDLTYEQYF. The CDR3 nucleotides are TGCGCCAGCAGCCATTGGCCACCCCGGGCCGACGACCTCACCTACGAGCAGTACTTC.

The chain joins TRBV4-2 to TRBJ2-2; 9 positions agree with TRBD1. The CDR3 sequence is 15 residues long. From germline, CDR1 is LGHNA and CDR2 YNFKEQ. The V and J ends lost 4 bases and 4 bases, in that order; junction bases with no gene match: 4. The CDR3 DNA reads TGTGCCAGCAGCCGGACAGGGGTAATCACCGGGGAGCTGTTTTTT. Its protein is CASSRTGVITGELFF.

V gene TRBV7-9 combines with J gene TRBJ1-5; D perhaps matches TRBD1 (5 bases). The V gene lost 9 bases and the J gene lost 0 bases, with 21 bases spanning the gap. CDR3 length equals 17 residues. CDR1 SEHNR and CDR2 FQNEAQ come from the germline V gene (reference sequence). The CDR3 region has the DNA TGTGCCAGTGGGGACTGGAGACGGAAACATAGCAATCAGCCCCAGCATTTT. Protein sequence: CASGDWRRKHSNQPQHF.

This chain joins TRBV27 and TRBJ1-2, with D perhaps TRBD1 (5 bases). Germline V lookup: CDR1 MNHEY, CDR2 SMNVEV (reference sequence). V lost 3 bases and J 0 bases, leaving 14 bases between the germline ends. The CDR3 has 16 residues. Written as DNA, the CDR3 is TGTGCCAGCAGTTTCGCCCCCGGGACCACTAACTATGGCTACACCTTC. Translating it yields CASSFAPGTTNYGYTF.

The chain links TRBV7-8 to TRBJ1-1, with 9 positions matching TRBD1. Germline-derived CDR1 and CDR2 are SGHVS and FQNEAQ. The length of the CDR3 is 14 residues. V dropped 5 bases and J dropped 6; count of bases not matched to a gene: 7. As DNA, the CDR3 is TGTGCCAGCAGCGAAAGGACAGGGGCCGCTGAAGCTTTCTTT. It translates to CASSERTGAAEAFF.

The V call is TRBV7-2, the J call TRBJ1-5, with 7 positions matching TRBD1. V lost 2 bases, J lost 4 bases, and 8 bases stayed unmatched. The CDR3 length is 16 residues. The V gene's germline CDR1 is SGHTA and CDR2 FQGNSA. The chain's CDR3 is CASSLQPGTDNQPQHF. CDR3 DNA sequence: TGTGCCAGCAGCTTACAACCCGGGACAGATAATCAGCCCCAGCATTTT.

The V call is TRBV5-1, the J call TRBJ1-2, with TRBD1 matching over 11 bases. CDR1 and CDR2 (germline): SGHRS, YFSETQ. V was pared by 4 bases and J by 4 bases, with 3 bases of the junction left unmatched. This CDR3 is 14 amino acids long. The CDR3 coding sequence is TGCGCCAGCAGCCCGGGACAGGGGGGCTATGGCTACACCTTC. It translates to CASSPGQGGYGYTF.

This clone has a handful of counts. The CDR3 is CASRLPGTGDTGELFF. The CDR3 DNA reads as TGTGCCAGTAGGCTCCCCGGGACAGGGGACACCGGGGAGCTGTTTTTT. The chain has TRBV19 and TRBJ2-2; 10 nucleotides match TRBD1. The V segment lost 6 bases and the J segment 3 bases; nucleotides outside the gene matches: 7. From germline, CDR1 is LNHDA and CDR2 SQIVND (reference sequence). This CDR3 contains 16 residues.

The chain recombines TRBV18 with TRBJ2-1; the D is unclear. V lost 3 bases, J lost 7 bases, and 10 bases lay in between. This CDR3 spans 13 amino acids. Per the germline V gene, CDR1 is KGHSH and CDR2 is LQKENI. The CDR3 sequence: CASSPILGNEQFF. The CDR3 DNA reads TGTGCCAGCTCACCGATATTGGGGAATGAGCAGTTCTTC.

This sequence joins TRBV7-2 and TRBJ2-7, with D perhaps given as TRBD1 or TRBD2 (6 bases each). Germline V gives CDR1 SGHTA, CDR2 FQGNSA. The ends were cut back, 6 bases at V and 0 bases at J, with 9 bases in the middle. This CDR3 is 13 amino acids long. The CDR3 spells CASRKGGSYEQYF. The CDR3 bases are TGTGCCAGCAGGAAGGGGGGCTCCTACGAGCAGTACTTC.

This clone was detected only once. The chain carries TRBV6-5 and TRBJ2-4; TRBD1 is a possible D gene (6 bases). The germline gives CDR1 MNHEY, CDR2 SVGAGI. Trimming left V 4 bases short and J 1 base short, with 14 bases between. The CDR3 consists of 16 residues. The CDR3 protein is CASSLQGAFAKNIQYF. In nucleotides, the CDR3 is TGTGCCAGCAGTTTACAGGGTGCGTTTGCCAAAAACATTCAGTACTTC.